This T cell receptor beta chain was recorded in a study of cytomegalovirus exposure and HLA in healthy donors. For the study at large: Earlier, roughly 120 million unique TCR beta sequences were recovered from roughly 170 million T cells by an analysis. Drawn from HLA-typed donors, about 85 million unique TCRs were held in an early data release.

13 Jbeta primers and 60 Vbeta primers were used for the PCR. Clones were sequenced by immunoSEQ multiplex PCR, and TCRdb holds only the in-frame ones, with some missing. The sample has 85,000 to 130,000 clones, 79% seen once. With regard to this clone: Its cognate antigen is unknown.

This CDR3 spans 16 amino acids. The germline CDR1 and CDR2 sequences are LGHNA and YNFKEQ. V lost 3 bases, J lost 0 bases, and 12 bases lay in between. Regarding the study as a whole: Cytomegalovirus status was reportedly diagnosed by the classifier with high sensitivity and specificity.

The TCR was taken from a female donor in good health and CMV-seropositive. The chain links TRBV4-2 to TRBJ2-1; no clear D. Sequenced input: PBMCs. This CDR3 reads CASSQTPGSSYNEQFF. The CDR3 DNA reads TGTGCCAGCAGCCAGACTCCGGGTAGCTCCTACAATGAGCAGTTCTTC.